This T cell receptor (beta chain) was sequenced for a study of naive CD8 T cells in extremely preterm neonates. Cord blood came from elective full-term cesareans at roughly 35-43 weeks without labor or membrane rupture. Sorted naive CD8+ T cell numbers ranged ~17,000 to ~100,000. Clones were read by immunoSEQ multiplex PCR, and TCRdb kept only the in-frame ones, dropping some. The sample includes a few thousand clones, around 97% of them seen just once. This CDR3 region has 13 residues. V lost 8 bases to trimming and J lost 4 bases; unmatched junction nucleotides: 4. From germline, CDR1 is ENHRY and CDR2 SYGVKD.

The source is a newborn in good health. This chain joins TRBV10-3 and TRBJ2-2, with TRBD2 matching 7 bases. Sequencing was done on a sample of naive CD8+ T cells from cord blood. CDR3 in amino acids: CAIGGVGTGELFF. CDR3 sequence (DNA): TGTGCCATCGGGGGGGTTGGCACCGGGGAGCTGTTTTTT.